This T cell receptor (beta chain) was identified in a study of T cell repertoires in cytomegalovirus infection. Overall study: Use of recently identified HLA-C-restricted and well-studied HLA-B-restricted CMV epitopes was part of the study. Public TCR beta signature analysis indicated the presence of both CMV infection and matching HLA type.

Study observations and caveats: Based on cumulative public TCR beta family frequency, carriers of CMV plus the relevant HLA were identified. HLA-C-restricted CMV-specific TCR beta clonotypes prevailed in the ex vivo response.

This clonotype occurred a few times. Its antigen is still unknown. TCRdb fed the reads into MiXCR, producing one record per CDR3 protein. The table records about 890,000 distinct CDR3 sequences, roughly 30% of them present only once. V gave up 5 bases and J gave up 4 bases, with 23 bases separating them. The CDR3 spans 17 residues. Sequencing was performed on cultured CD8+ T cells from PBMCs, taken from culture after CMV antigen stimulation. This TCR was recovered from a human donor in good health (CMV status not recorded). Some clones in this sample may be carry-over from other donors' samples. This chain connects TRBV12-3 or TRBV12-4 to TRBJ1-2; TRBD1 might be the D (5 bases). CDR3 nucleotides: TGTGCCAGCAGTGACCGGGACTCGCCTAACCCTCTCTATGGCTACACCTTC. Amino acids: CASSDRDSPNPLYGYTF.